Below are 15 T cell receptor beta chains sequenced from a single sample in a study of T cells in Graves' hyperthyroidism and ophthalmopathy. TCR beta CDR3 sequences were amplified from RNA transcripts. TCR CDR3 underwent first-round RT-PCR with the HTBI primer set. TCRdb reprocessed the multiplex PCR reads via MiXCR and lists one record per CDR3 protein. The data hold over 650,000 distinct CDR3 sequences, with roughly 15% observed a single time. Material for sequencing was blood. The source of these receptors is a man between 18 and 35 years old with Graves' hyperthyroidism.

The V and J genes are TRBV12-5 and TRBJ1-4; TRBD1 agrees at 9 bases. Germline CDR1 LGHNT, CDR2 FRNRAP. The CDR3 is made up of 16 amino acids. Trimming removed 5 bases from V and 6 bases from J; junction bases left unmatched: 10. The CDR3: CASGPTSGQGDEKLFF. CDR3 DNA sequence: TGTGCTAGTGGTCCTACTTCGGGACAGGGAGATGAAAAACTGTTTTTT.

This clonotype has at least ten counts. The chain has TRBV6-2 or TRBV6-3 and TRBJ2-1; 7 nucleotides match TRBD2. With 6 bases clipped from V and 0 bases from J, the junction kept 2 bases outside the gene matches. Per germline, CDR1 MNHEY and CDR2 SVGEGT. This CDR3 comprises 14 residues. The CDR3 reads CASRGGGSYNEQFF. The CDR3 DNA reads TGTGCCAGCAGGGGGGGGGGCTCCTACAATGAGCAGTTCTTC.

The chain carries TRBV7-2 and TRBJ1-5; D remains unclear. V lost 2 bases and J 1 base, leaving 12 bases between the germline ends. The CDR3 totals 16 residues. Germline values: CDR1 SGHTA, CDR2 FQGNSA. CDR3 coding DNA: TGTGCCAGCAGCTTACGAACAACACTAAGCAATCAGCCCCAGCATTTT. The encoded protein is CASSLRTTLSNQPQHF.

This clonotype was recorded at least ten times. CDR3 coding DNA: TGTGCCAGCAGCCGATACCGCGGGGGGAGCATAGCTGAAGCTTTCTTT. It encodes CASSRYRGGSIAEAFF. The chain carries TRBV11-1 and TRBJ1-1; perhaps TRBD1 as D (5 bases). V lost 5 bases to trimming and J lost 6 bases, with 22 bases between them. The CDR3 sequence is 16 residues long. The germline CDR1 and CDR2 sequences are SGHAT and FQDESV (reference sequence).

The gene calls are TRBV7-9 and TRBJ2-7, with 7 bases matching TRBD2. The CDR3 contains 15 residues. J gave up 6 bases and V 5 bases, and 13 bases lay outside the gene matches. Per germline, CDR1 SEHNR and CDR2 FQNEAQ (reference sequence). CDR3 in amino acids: CASSLPTSRFPEQYF. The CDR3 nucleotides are TGTGCCAGCAGCCTACCGACTAGCCGATTTCCCGAGCAGTACTTC. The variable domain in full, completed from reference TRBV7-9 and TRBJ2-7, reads DTGVSQNPRHKITKRGQNVTFRCDPISEHNRLYWYRQTLGQGPEFLTYFQNEAQLEKSRLLSDRFSAERPKGSFSTLEIQRTEQGDSAMYLCASSLPTSRFPEQYFGPGTRLTVT.

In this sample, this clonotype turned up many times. CDR3 in amino acids: CASGRIGQPNTEAFF. The CDR3 DNA sequence: TGTGCTAGTGGCCGGATTGGACAGCCGAACACTGAAGCTTTCTTT. The J gene is TRBJ1-1, the V gene TRBV12-5; TRBD1 might be the D (6 bases). CDR1 and CDR2 (germline): LGHNT, FRNRAP. This CDR3 is built from 15 residues. Between the trimmed V and J ends, which lost 6 bases and 1 base, there was a span of 15 bases.

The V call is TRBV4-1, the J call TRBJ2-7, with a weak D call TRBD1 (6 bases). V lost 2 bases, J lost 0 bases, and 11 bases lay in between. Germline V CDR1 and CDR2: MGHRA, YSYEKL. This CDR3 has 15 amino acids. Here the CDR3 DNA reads TGCGCCAGCAGCCAACAACAGGGTGGCTCCTACGAGCAGTACTTC. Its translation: CASSQQQGGSYEQYF.

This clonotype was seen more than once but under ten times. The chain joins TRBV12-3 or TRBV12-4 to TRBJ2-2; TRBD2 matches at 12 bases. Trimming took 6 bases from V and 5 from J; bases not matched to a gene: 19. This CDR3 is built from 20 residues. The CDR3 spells CASSRPPTSGSGGNTGELFF. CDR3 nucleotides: TGTGCCAGCAGCAGACCACCGACTAGCGGGAGTGGGGGAAATACCGGGGAGCTGTTTTTT.

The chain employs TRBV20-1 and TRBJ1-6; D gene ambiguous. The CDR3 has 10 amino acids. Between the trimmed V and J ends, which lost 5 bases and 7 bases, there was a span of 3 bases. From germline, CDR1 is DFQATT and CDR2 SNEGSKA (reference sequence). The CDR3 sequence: CSACNSPLHF. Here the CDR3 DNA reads TGCAGTGCTTGCAATTCACCCCTCCACTTT.

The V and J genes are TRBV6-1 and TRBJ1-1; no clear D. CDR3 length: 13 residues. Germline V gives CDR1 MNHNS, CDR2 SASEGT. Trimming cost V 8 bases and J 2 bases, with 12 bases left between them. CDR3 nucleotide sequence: TGTGCCAGCGGCCCTCGGGAAAACACTGAAGCTTTCTTT. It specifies CASGPRENTEAFF.

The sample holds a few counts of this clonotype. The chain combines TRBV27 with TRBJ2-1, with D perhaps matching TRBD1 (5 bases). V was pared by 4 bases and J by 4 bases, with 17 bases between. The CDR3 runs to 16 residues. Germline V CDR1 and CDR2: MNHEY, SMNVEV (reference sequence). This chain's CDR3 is CASSSPYTGAYNEQFF. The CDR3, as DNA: TGTGCCAGCAGTTCCCCGTATACAGGCGCATACAATGAGCAGTTCTTC.

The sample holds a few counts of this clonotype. Here the CDR3 reads CASSPAGTGRSTEAFF. The DNA for the CDR3 is TGTGCCAGCAGCCCAGCCGGGACAGGTAGGTCCACTGAAGCTTTCTTT. V and J are TRBV5-6 and TRBJ1-1; 8 nucleotides align to TRBD1. The CDR3 has 16 residues. Trimming cost V 4 bases and J 4 bases; bases outside gene matches: 12. In germline, CDR1 is SGHDT, CDR2 YYEEEE.

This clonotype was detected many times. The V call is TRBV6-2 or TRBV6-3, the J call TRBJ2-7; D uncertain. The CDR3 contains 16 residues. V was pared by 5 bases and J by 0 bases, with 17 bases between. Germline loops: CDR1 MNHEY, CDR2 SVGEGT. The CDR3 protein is CASSLHQTETSYEQYF. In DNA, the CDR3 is TGTGCCAGCAGTCTCCACCAGACGGAGACCTCCTACGAGCAGTACTTC.

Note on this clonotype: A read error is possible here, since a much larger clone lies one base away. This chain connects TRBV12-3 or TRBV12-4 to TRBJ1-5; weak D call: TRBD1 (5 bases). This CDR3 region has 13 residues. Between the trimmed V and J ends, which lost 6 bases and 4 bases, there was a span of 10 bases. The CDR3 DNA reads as TGTGCCAGCAGCCGGGACTGGAATCAGCCCCAGCATTTT. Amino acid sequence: CASSRDWNQPQHF.

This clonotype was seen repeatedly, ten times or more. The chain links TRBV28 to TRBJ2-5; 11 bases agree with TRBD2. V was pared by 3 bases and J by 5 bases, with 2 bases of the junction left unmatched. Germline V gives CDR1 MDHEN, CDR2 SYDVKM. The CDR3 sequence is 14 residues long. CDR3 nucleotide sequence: TGTGCCAGCAGTTTTAGCGGGAGGGCCGAGACCCAGTACTTC. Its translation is CASSFSGRAETQYF.